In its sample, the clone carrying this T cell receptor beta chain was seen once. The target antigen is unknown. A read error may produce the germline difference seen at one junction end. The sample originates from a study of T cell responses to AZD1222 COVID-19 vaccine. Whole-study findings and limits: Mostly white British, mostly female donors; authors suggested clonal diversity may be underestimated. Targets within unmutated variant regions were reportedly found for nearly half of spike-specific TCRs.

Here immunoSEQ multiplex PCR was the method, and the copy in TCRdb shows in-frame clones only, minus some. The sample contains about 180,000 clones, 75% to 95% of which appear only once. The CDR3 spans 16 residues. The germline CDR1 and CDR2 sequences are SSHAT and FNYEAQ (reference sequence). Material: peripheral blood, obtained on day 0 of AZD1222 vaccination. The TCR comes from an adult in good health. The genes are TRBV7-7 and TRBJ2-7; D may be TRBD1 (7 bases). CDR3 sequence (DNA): TGTGCTAGCAGCTTAGGTCCCTCAGGGGGGAGGTACGAGCAGTACTTC. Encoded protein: CASSLGPSGGRYEQYF. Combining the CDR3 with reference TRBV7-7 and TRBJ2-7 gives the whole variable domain GAGVSQSPRYKVTKRGQDVTLRCDPISSHATLYWYQQALGQGPEFLTYFNYEAQPDKSGLPSDRFSAERPEGSISTLTIQRTEQRDSAMYRCASSLGPSGGRYEQYFGPGTRLTVT.